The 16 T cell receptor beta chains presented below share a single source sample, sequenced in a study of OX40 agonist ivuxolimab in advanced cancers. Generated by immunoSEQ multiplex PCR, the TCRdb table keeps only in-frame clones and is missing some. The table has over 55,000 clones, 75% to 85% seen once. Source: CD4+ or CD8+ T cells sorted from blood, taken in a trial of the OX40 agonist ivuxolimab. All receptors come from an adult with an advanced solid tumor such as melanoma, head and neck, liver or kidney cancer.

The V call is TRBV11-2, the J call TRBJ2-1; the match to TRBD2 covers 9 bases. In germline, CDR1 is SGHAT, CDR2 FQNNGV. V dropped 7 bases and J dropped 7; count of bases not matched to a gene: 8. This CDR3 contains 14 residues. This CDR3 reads CASMSSGGRNEQFF. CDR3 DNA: TGTGCCAGCATGTCGAGCGGGGGGAGGAATGAGCAGTTCTTC.

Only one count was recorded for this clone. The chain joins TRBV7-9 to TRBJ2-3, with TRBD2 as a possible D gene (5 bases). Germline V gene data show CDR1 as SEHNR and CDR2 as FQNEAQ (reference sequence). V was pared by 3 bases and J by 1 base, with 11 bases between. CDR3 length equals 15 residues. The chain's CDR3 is CASSFVGSGTDTQYF. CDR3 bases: TGTGCCAGCAGCTTCGTGGGGAGCGGCACAGATACGCAGTATTTT.

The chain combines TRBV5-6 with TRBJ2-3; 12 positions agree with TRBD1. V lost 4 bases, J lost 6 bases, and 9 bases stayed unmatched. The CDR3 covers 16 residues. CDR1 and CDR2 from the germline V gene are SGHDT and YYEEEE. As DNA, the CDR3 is TGTGCCAGCAGCACCGGGACAGGGGGCGTAGGGGATACGCAGTATTTT. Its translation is CASSTGTGGVGDTQYF.

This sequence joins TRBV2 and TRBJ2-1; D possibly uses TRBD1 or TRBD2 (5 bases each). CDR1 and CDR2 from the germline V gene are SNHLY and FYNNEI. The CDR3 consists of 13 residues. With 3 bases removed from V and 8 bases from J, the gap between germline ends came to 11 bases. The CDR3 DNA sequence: TGTGCCAGCAGTGATTCGCAGGGAGATGAGCAGTTCTTC. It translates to CASSDSQGDEQFF. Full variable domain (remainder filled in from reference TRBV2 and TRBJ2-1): EPEVTQTPSHQVTQMGQEVILRCVPISNHLYFYWYRQILGQKVEFLVSFYNNEISEKSEIFDDQFSVERPDGSNFTLKIRSTKLEDSAMYFCASSDSQGDEQFFGPGTRLTVL.

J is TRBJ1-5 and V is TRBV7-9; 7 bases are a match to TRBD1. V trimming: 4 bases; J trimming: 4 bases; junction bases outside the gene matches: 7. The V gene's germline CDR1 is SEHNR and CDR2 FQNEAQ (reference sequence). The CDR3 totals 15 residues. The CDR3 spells CASSSADRNNQPQHF. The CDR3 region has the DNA TGTGCCAGCAGCTCCGCGGACAGGAATAATCAGCCCCAGCATTTT.

In DNA form, the CDR3 reads TGTGCCAGCAGCGTAGTAGCGACAGATACGCAGTATTTT. It encodes CASSVVATDTQYF. The J gene is TRBJ2-3, the V gene TRBV9; tentative D call: TRBD2 (5 bases). Germline assignment: CDR1 SGDLS and CDR2 YYNGEE. V was clipped by 0 bases and J by 3 bases, with 5 bases between them. The CDR3 is 13 residues long. The full variable domain, completed using reference TRBV9 and TRBJ2-3, is DSGVTQTPKHLITATGQRVTLRCSPRSGDLSVYWYQQSLDQGLQFLIQYYNGEERAKGNILERFSAQQFPDLHSELNLSSLELGDSALYFCASSVVATDTQYFGPGTRLTVL.

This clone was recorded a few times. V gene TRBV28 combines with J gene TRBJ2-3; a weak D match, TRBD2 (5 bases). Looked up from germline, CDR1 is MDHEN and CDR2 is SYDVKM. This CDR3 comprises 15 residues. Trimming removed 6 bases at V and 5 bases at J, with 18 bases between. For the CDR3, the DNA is TGTGCCAGCAGCGGAATCGACACGGCGGGAGATACGCAGTATTTT. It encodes CASSGIDTAGDTQYF.

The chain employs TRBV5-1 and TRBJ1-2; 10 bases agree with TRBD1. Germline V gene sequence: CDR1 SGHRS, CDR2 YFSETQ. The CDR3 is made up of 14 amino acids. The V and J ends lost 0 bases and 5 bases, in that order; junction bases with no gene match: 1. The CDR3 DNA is TGCGCCAGCAGCTTGGAGGGACAGGGGTATGGCTACACCTTC. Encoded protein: CASSLEGQGYGYTF.

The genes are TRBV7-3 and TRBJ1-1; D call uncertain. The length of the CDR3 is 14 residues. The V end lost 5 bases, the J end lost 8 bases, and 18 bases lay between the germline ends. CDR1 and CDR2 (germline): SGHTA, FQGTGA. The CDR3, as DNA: TGTGCCAGCAGCCCCCCTGGCGGCAGGCAAGAAGCTTTCTTT. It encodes CASSPPGGRQEAFF. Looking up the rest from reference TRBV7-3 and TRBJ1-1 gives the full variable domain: GAGVSQTPSNKVTEKGKYVELRCDPISGHTALYWYRQSLGQGPEFLIYFQGTGAADDSGLPNDRFFAVRPEGSVSTLKIQRTERGDSAVYLCASSPPGGRQEAFFGQGTRLTVV.

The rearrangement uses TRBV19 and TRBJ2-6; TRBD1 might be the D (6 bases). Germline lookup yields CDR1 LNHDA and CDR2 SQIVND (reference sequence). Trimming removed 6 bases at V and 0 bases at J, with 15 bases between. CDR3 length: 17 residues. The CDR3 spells CASRNRDFGSGANVLTF. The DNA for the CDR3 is TGTGCCAGTAGGAACAGGGATTTCGGCTCTGGGGCCAACGTCCTGACTTTC.

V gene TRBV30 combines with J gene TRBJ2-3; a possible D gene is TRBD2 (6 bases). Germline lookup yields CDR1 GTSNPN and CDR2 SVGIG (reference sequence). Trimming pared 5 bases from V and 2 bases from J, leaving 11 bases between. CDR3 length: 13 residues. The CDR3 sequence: CAWGAGLTDTQYF. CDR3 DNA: TGTGCCTGGGGTGCGGGGCTCACAGATACGCAGTATTTT.

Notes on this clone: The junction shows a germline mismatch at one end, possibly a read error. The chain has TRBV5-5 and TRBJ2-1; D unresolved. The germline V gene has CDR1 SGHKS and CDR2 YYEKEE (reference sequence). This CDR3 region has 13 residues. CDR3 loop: CASSSDSHNEQFF. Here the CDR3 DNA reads TGTGCCAGCAGCTCCGACTCCCACAATGAGCAGTTCTTC.

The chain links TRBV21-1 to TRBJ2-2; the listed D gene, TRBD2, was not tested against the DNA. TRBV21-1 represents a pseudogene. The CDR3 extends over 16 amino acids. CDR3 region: CASSKLGLSDTGELFF. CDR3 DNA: TGTGCCAGCAGCAAACTAGGACTGTCCGACACCGGGGAGCTGTTTTTT.

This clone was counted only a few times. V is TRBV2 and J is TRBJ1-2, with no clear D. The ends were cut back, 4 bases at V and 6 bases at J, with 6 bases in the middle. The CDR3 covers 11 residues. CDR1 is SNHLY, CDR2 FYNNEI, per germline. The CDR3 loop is CASSVGDGYTF. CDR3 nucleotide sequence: TGTGCCAGCAGTGTCGGGGATGGCTACACCTTC.

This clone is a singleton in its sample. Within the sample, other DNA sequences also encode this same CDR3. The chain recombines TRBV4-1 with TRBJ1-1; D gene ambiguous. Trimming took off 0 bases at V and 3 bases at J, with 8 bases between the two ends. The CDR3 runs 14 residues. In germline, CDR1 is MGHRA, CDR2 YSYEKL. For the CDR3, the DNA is TGCGCCAGCAGCCAAGATCCACAGTACACTGAAGCTTTCTTT. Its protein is CASSQDPQYTEAFF.

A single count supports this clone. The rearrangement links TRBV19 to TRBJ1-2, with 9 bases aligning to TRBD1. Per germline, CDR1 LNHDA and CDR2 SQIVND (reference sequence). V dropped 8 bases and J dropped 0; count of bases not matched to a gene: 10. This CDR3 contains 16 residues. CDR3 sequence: CASSRTGASANYGYTF. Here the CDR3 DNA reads TGTGCCAGTTCGAGGACAGGGGCGTCAGCTAACTATGGCTACACCTTC.